This T cell receptor beta chain comes out of a study of CD8 T cells in Susac syndrome. The CDR3 is made up of 15 amino acids. V lost 6 bases, J lost 3 bases, and 15 bases lay in between. The germline V gene has CDR1 LNHNV and CDR2 YYDKDF (reference sequence). Random hexamers were used to reverse transcribe about 0.5 to 1 ug of RNA. One entry per CDR3 protein, called by TCRdb with MiXCR from the immunoSEQ multiplex PCR reads. The table lists 160,000 or so distinct CDR3 sequences, roughly 95% of them singletons, with 0.16% in the top ten. Input material: CD8+ T cells from PBMCs. The sequence derives from a human donor with multiple sclerosis. This chain connects TRBV15 to TRBJ2-1, with D tentatively TRBD1 or TRBD2 (5 bases each). The CDR3 loop reads CATRYSSGHYNEQFF. The CDR3, as DNA: TGTGCCACCAGGTATTCCAGCGGACACTACAATGAGCAGTTCTTC.